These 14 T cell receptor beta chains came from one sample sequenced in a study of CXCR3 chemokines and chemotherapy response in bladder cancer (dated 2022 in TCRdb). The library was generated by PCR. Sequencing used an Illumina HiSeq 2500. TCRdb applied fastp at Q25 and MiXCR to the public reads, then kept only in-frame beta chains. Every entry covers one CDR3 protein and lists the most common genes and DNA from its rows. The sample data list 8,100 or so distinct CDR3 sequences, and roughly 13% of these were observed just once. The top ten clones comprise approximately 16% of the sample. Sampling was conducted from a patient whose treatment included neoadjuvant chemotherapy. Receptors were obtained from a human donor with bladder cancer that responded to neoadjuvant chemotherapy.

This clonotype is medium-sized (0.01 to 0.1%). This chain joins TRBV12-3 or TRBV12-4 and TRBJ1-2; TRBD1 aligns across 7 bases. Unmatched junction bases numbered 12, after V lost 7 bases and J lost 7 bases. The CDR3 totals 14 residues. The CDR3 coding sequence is TGTGCCAGCACCAAAGGCAGGGGGTATTTTGGCTACACCTTC. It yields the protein CASTKGRGYFGYTF.

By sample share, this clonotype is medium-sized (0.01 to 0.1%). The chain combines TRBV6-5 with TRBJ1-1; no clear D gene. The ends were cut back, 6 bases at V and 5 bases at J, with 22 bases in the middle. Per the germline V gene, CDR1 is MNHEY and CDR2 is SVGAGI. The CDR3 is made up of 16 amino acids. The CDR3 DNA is TGTGCCAGCAGCCCCGCAAAGACACCGATGATTACTGAAGCTTTCTTT. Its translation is CASSPAKTPMITEAFF.

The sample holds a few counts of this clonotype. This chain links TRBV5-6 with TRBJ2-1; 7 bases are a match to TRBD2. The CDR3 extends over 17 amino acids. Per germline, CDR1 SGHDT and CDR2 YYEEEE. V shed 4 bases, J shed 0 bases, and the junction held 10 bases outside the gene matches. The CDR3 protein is CASSEMIGGSSYNEQFF. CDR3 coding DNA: TGTGCCAGCAGCGAAATGATCGGCGGGAGCTCCTACAATGAGCAGTTCTTC.

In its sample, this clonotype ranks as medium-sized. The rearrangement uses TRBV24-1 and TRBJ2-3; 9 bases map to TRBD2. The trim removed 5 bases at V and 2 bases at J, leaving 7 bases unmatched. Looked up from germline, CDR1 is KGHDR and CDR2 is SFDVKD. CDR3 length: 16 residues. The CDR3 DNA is TGTGCCACCAGTGGGAATAGCGGGGGCTTCACAGATACGCAGTATTTT. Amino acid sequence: CATSGNSGGFTDTQYF.

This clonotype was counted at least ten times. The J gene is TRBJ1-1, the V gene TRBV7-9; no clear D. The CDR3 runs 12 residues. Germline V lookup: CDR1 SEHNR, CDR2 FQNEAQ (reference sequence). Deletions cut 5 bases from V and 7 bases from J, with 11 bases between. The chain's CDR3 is CASSKGRVEAFF. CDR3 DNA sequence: TGTGCCAGCAGCAAGGGTAGGGTTGAAGCTTTCTTT.

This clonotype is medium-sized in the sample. The CDR3 nucleotides read TGTGCCAGCAGTGAAGCGCTTCCGGGAGGTCTATACGAAAAACTGTTTTTT. Its translation: CASSEALPGGLYEKLFF. The chain recombines TRBV6-1 with TRBJ1-4; D remains unclear. The germline V gene has CDR1 MNHNS and CDR2 SASEGT. V lost 0 bases, J lost 8 bases, and 19 bases lay in between. This CDR3 comprises 17 residues.

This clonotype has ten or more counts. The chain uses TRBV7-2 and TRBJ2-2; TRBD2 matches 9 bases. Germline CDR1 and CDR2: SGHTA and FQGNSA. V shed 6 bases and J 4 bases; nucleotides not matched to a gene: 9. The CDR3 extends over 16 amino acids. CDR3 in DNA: TGTGCCAGCAGACCTTCCGCGGGGGGGCGCACCGGGGAGCTGTTTTTT. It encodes CASRPSAGGRTGELFF.

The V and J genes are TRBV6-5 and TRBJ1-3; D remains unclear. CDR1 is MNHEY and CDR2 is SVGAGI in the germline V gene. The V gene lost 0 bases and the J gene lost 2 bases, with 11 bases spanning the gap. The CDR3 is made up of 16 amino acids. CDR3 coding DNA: TGTGCCAGCAGTTACTCGATCGGTCATACTGGAAACACCATATATTTT. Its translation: CASSYSIGHTGNTIYF.

In DNA form, the CDR3 reads TGTGCCAGCAGCTTAGGGGCGCAGTCCTACGAGCAGTACTTC. It encodes CASSLGAQSYEQYF. The chain links TRBV7-9 to TRBJ2-7; D call uncertain. The germline V gene has CDR1 SEHNR and CDR2 FQNEAQ (reference sequence). Trimming removed 1 base from V and 1 base from J, with 8 bases in between. There are 14 residues in the CDR3.

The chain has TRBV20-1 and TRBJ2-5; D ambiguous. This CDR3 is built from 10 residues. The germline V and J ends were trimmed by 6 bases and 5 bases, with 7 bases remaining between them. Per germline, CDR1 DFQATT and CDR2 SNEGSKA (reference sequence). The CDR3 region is CSADRETQYF. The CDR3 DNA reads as TGCAGTGCGGACCGGGAGACCCAGTACTTC.

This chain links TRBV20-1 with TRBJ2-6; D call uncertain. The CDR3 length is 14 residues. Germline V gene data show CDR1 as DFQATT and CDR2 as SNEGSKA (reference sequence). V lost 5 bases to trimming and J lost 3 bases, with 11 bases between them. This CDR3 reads CSAAMLSGANVLTF. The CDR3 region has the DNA TGCAGTGCTGCTATGCTTAGTGGGGCCAACGTCCTGACTTTC.

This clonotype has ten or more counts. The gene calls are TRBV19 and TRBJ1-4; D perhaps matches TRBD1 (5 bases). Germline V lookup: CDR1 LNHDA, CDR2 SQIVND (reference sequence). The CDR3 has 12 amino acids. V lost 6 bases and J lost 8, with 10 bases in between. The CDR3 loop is CASSTAGEKLFF. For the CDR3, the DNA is TGTGCCAGTAGCACTGCAGGGGAAAAACTGTTTTTT.

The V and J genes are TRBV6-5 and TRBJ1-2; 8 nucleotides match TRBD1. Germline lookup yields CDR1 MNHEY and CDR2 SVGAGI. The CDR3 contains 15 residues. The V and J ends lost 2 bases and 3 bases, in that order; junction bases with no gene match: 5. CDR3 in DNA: TGTGCCAGCAGTTACGGACAGGGTGGCTACTATGGCTACACCTTC. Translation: CASSYGQGGYYGYTF.

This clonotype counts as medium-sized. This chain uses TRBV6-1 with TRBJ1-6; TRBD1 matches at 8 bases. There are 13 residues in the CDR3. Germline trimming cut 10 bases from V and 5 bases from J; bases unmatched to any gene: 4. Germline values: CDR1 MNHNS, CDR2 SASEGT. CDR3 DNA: TGTGCCACCAGGGGGCAGAATAATTCACCCCTCCACTTT. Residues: CATRGQNNSPLHF.